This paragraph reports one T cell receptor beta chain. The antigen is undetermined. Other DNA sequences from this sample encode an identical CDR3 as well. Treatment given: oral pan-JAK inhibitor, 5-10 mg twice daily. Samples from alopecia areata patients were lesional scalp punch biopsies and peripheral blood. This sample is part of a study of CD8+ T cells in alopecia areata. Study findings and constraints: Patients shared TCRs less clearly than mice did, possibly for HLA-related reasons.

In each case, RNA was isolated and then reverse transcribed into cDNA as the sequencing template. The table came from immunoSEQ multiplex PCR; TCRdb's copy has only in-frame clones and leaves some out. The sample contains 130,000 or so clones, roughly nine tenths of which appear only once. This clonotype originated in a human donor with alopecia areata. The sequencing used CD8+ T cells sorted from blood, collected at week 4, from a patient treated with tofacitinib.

The chain's CDR3 is CASSQDRPYEQYF. The CDR3 DNA follows: TGCGCCAGCAGCCAAGATCGACCCTACGAGCAGTACTTC. This chain connects TRBV4-1 to TRBJ2-7, with unresolved D. The ends were cut back, 0 bases at V and 2 bases at J, with 5 bases in the middle. The germline V gene encodes CDR1 MGHRA and CDR2 YSYEKL. CDR3 size: 13 residues.